This T cell receptor (beta chain) was obtained from a study of blood T cell repertoires in COVID-19. Study-level background: T cells, B-cell-depleted T cells, or PBMCs provided the cDNA or gDNA that served as material.

Cohort assignment relied on participant-reported clinical history. The CDR3 length is 17 residues. V lost 4 bases to trimming and J lost 4 bases; unmatched junction nucleotides: 10. Germline assignment: CDR1 MDHEN and CDR2 SYDVKM. Original data processing: Amplification of reference gene primers provided the estimated nucleated cell counts. Sequencing was performed with immunoSEQ multiplex PCR; in TCRdb, only in-frame clones are kept and a portion is missing. The D gene and trimming were derived from the DNA, and the V and J assignments and clone size from that table. The sample lists fewer than 400,000 clones, over 70% occurring once. This clone was picked up one time.

This chain uses TRBV28 with TRBJ2-3, with 11 positions matching TRBD2. The sequence was collected from a man younger than 40 who had recovered from COVID-19. The sequenced sample was PBMCs or T cells enriched from blood (not recorded which). The CDR3 loop reads CASSWYSGGAVADTQYF. The CDR3 DNA reads TGTGCCAGCAGTTGGTATAGCGGGGGGGCCGTGGCAGATACGCAGTATTTT. The full variable domain, in which reference TRBV28 and TRBJ2-3 provide the parts outside the CDR3, is DVKVTQSSRYLVKRTGEKVFLECVQDMDHENMFWYRQDPGLGLRLIYFSYDVKMKEKGDIPEGYSVSREKKERFSLILESASTNQTSMYLCASSWYSGGAVADTQYFGPGTRLTVL.